These 32 T cell receptor beta chains were all obtained from the same sample, sequenced in a study of CD8+ T cells in alopecia areata. Treatment indicated: oral pan-JAK inhibitor, 5-10 mg twice daily. Extracted from the samples, RNA was reverse transcribed into cDNA to serve as the sequencing template. This table comes from immunoSEQ multiplex PCR, and its TCRdb copy is limited to in-frame clones, with some not included. Altogether hundreds of thousands of clones are present, approximately 60% being singletons, with the ten largest covering roughly 0.88%. This specimen consisted of CD4+ T cells sorted from blood, obtained between weeks 51 and 52, from a patient treated with tofacitinib. These TCRs come from a human donor with alopecia areata.

V gene TRBV30 combines with J gene TRBJ2-7; D possibly corresponds to TRBD2 (5 bases). The CDR3 covers 12 residues. The germline V gene has CDR1 GTSNPN and CDR2 SVGIG (reference sequence). Trimming shortened V by 2 bases and J by 2 bases, and 7 bases separated the two germline ends. CDR3 protein: CAWSRGTYEQYF. The CDR3 DNA reads as TGTGCCTGGAGTCGGGGAACCTACGAGCAGTACTTC.

This clone was detected a few times. The chain is built from TRBV2 and TRBJ1-2; D gene uncertain. V was clipped by 6 bases and J by 6 bases, with 11 bases between them. CDR3 size: 12 residues. Germline V gives CDR1 SNHLY, CDR2 FYNNEI. CDR3 amino acids: CASSPLMDGYTF. CDR3 coding DNA: TGTGCCAGCAGCCCCCTGATGGATGGCTACACCTTC.

As for this clone: The sample holds other DNA sequences that translate to the same CDR3. The rearrangement links TRBV30 to TRBJ1-1; weak D call: TRBD1 (6 bases). The V end was cut by 5 bases, the J end by 2 bases, with 9 bases between. Germline CDR1 reads GTSNPN; CDR2 reads SVGIG (reference sequence). This CDR3 region has 12 residues. CDR3 in amino acids: CAWRTANTEAFF. The CDR3 region has the DNA TGTGCCTGGCGGACAGCTAACACTGAAGCTTTCTTT.

The V gene is TRBV18, the J gene TRBJ2-5, with unresolved D. Germline CDR1 is KGHSH and CDR2 is LQKENI. The CDR3 covers 14 residues. Trimming took off 2 bases at V and 1 base at J, with 8 bases between the two ends. Here the CDR3 DNA reads TGTGCCAGCTCACCAACGCACACCCAAGAGACCCAGTACTTC. Translating it yields CASSPTHTQETQYF.

This clone has a handful of counts. The rearrangement uses TRBV15 and TRBJ1-1; D is unresolved. The V gene lost 1 base and the J gene lost 3 bases, with 9 bases spanning the gap. Germline loops: CDR1 LNHNV, CDR2 YYDKDF (reference sequence). The CDR3 has 14 residues. The CDR3 loop is CATSRGALYTEAFF. The CDR3 bases are TGTGCCACCAGCAGAGGGGCCCTCTACACTGAAGCTTTCTTT.

The chain is built from TRBV5-1 and TRBJ1-2; 7 nucleotides align to TRBD1. V was clipped by 4 bases and J by 6 bases; unmatched bases: 6. This CDR3 is built from 13 residues. Germline CDR1 SGHRS, CDR2 YFSETQ. CDR3 in amino acids: CASSREGADGYTF. For the CDR3, the DNA is TGCGCCAGCAGCCGAGAGGGGGCGGATGGCTACACCTTC.

The CDR3 sequence is CSVEVYYEQYF. The CDR3 coding sequence is TGCAGCGTTGAAGTTTATTACGAGCAGTACTTC. This chain connects TRBV29-1 to TRBJ2-7, with D unresolved. CDR3 length: 11 residues. Between the trimmed V and J ends, which lost 1 base and 4 bases, there was a span of 5 bases. Germline V CDR1 and CDR2: SQVTM, ANQGSEA.

The chain is built from TRBV30 and TRBJ1-4; the match to TRBD1 covers 8 bases. The V gene end was trimmed by 2 bases and the J gene end by 8 bases; junction bases not matched to a gene: 7. The germline V gene encodes CDR1 GTSNPN and CDR2 SVGIG (reference sequence). The CDR3 loop spans 14 amino acids. CDR3 region: CAWSRGQGDEKLFF. The CDR3 nucleotides read TGTGCCTGGAGTCGTGGACAGGGTGACGAAAAACTGTTTTTT.

This clone was seen only a few times. V gene TRBV4-3 combines with J gene TRBJ2-3; 8 bases map to TRBD2. The CDR3 covers 19 residues. V lost 0 bases to trimming and J lost 6 bases; unmatched junction nucleotides: 17. The germline gives CDR1 LGHNA, CDR2 YSLEER. The CDR3 DNA sequence: TGCGCCAGCAGCCAAGACCCTGCCGGGACTAGTGGGATGGGGGATACGCAGTATTTT. Its protein product is CASSQDPAGTSGMGDTQYF.

A single count supports this clone. The chain uses TRBV29-1 and TRBJ1-5; no firm D call. The CDR3 spans 13 residues. Trimming removed 8 bases from V and 5 bases from J, with 16 bases in between. Germline CDR1 and CDR2: SQVTM and ANQGSEA. CDR3 in DNA: TGCAGCAGCAAGGACGGTATAGATCAGCCCCAGCATTTT. Its translation: CSSKDGIDQPQHF.

This clone was seen a few times. This sequence joins TRBV15 and TRBJ1-6; 11 bases match TRBD1. J gave up 4 bases and V 5 bases, and 10 bases lay outside the gene matches. The CDR3 loop spans 18 amino acids. Germline CDR1 LNHNV, CDR2 YYDKDF (reference sequence). The CDR3 DNA sequence: TGTGCCACCAGCCCCGGGACAGGGGGGCAGGGGTATAATTCACCCCTCCACTTT. It translates to CATSPGTGGQGYNSPLHF.

The V call is TRBV5-6, the J call TRBJ2-1, with TRBD2 matching over 12 bases. V lost 2 bases, J lost 5 bases, and 2 bases stayed unmatched. This CDR3 has 15 residues. Germline CDR1 reads SGHDT; CDR2 reads YYEEEE. CDR3 DNA: TGTGCCAGCAGCTTCCTAGCGGGGGGGAACAATGAGCAGTTCTTC. Translated, it gives CASSFLAGGNNEQFF.

The chain links TRBV5-1 to TRBJ2-3; D is perhaps TRBD2 (5 bases). With 0 bases removed from V and 3 bases from J, the gap between germline ends came to 8 bases. The CDR3 loop spans 14 amino acids. Germline lookup yields CDR1 SGHRS and CDR2 YFSETQ. Written as DNA, the CDR3 is TGCGCCAGCAGCTTGGGACTAAAGACAGATACGCAGTATTTT. Translating gives CASSLGLKTDTQYF.

The chain uses TRBV5-6 and TRBJ2-6; D ambiguous. This CDR3 has 17 amino acids. The ends were cut back, 4 bases at V and 0 bases at J, with 14 bases in the middle. CDR1 is SGHDT, CDR2 YYEEEE, per germline. CDR3 in DNA: TGTGCCAGCAGCACCAGATTAGCTCGCTCTGGGGCCAACGTCCTGACTTTC. Residues: CASSTRLARSGANVLTF.

J is TRBJ2-2 and V is TRBV5-4, with a possible D match to TRBD1 (6 bases). V dropped 0 bases and J dropped 5 bases, with 11 bases sitting between them. This CDR3 has 15 residues. Germline loops: CDR1 SGHNT, CDR2 YYREEE (reference sequence). This chain's CDR3 is CASSLDSGVTGELFF. CDR3 bases: TGTGCCAGCAGCTTGGATTCAGGGGTGACCGGGGAGCTGTTTTTT.

The chain is built from TRBV7-2 and TRBJ2-1; D might be TRBD2 (6 bases). V was clipped by 6 bases and J by 7 bases, with 19 bases between them. Germline assignment: CDR1 SGHTA and CDR2 FQGNSA. The CDR3 is 15 amino acids. The CDR3 coding sequence is TGTGCCAGCAGACTACCCACGGGAGTCGGGAATGAGCAGTTCTTC. It specifies CASRLPTGVGNEQFF. The full variable domain, with the rest looked up from reference TRBV7-2 and TRBJ2-1, is GAGVSQSPSNKVTEKGKDVELRCDPISGHTALYWYRQSLGQGLEFLIYFQGNSAPDKSGLPSDRFSAERTGGSVSTLTIQRTQQEDSAVYLCASRLPTGVGNEQFFGPGTRLTVL.

This clone was detected only a few times. The rearrangement uses TRBV27 and TRBJ2-3, with a possible D match to TRBD2 (6 bases). The germline V gene encodes CDR1 MNHEY and CDR2 SMNVEV (reference sequence). The CDR3 is 14 residues long. V was cut by 4 bases and J by 1 base, with 9 bases left in between. CDR3 nucleotide sequence: TGTGCCAGCAGTTCTAGACTAGGCACAGATACGCAGTATTTT. Translation gives CASSSRLGTDTQYF.

The CDR3 nucleotides are TGTGCCAGCAGGGACAGACTCACAGATACGCAGTATTTT. Translated, it gives CASRDRLTDTQYF. This chain uses TRBV2 with TRBJ2-3; D perhaps matches TRBD1 (6 bases). The CDR3 contains 13 residues. Germline V gene sequence: CDR1 SNHLY, CDR2 FYNNEI. Trimming took off 6 bases at V and 2 bases at J, with 9 bases between the two ends.

This clone has a handful of counts. The CDR3 protein is CASSLDGRGQETQYF. In nucleotides, the CDR3 is TGCGCCAGCAGCTTGGATGGACGGGGCCAAGAGACCCAGTACTTC. The chain carries TRBV5-1 and TRBJ2-5; possible D gene TRBD2, 5 bases. V lost 0 bases, J lost 1 base, and 10 bases lay in between. Germline CDR1 SGHRS, CDR2 YFSETQ. The CDR3 extends over 15 amino acids.

The V gene is TRBV30, the J gene TRBJ1-5; D ambiguous. Looked up from germline, CDR1 is GTSNPN and CDR2 is SVGIG (reference sequence). The CDR3 has 14 amino acids. Deletions cut 2 bases from V and 1 base from J, with 9 bases between. This chain's CDR3 is CAWSLRQSNQPQHF. The CDR3 nucleotides read TGTGCCTGGAGTTTACGACAAAGCAATCAGCCCCAGCATTTT.

This clone was seen just once. The chain carries TRBV18 and TRBJ1-1; a possible D gene is TRBD1 (5 bases). The V and J ends lost 4 bases and 6 bases respectively, with 21 bases between them. This CDR3 contains 16 residues. Germline loops: CDR1 KGHSH, CDR2 LQKENI. The CDR3 region is CASSLLGGGVIPEAFF. CDR3 DNA: TGTGCCAGCTCACTCCTCGGGGGAGGGGTGATCCCTGAAGCTTTCTTT.

This clone was detected a few times. The chain couples TRBV11-2 to TRBJ2-6; the D is unclear. The germline V gene encodes CDR1 SGHAT and CDR2 FQNNGV. The CDR3 runs to 15 residues. Trimming took off 6 bases at V and 0 bases at J, with 9 bases between the two ends. The CDR3 DNA follows: TGTGCCAGCAGTGATCGGCTCTCTGGGGCCAACGTCCTGACTTTC. It encodes CASSDRLSGANVLTF.

The chain joins TRBV5-4 to TRBJ1-4; no reliable D call. Trimming stripped 4 bases from V and 4 bases from J, with 14 bases between. CDR1 and CDR2 from the germline V gene are SGHNT and YYREEE (reference sequence). This CDR3 has 15 amino acids. CDR3 region: CASSPGRTYNEKLFF. CDR3 DNA: TGTGCCAGCAGCCCTGGACGGACCTATAATGAAAAACTGTTTTTT.

A word on this clone: The same CDR3 also results from other DNA sequences found in this sample. This CDR3 reads CASSPRDTDTQYF. CDR3 nucleotide sequence: TGTGCCAGCTCACCGAGGGACACAGATACGCAGTATTTT. The chain uses TRBV18 and TRBJ2-3, with D perhaps TRBD2 (5 bases). Trimming removed 3 bases from V and 2 bases from J, with 6 bases in between. This CDR3 has 13 amino acids. Germline CDR1 KGHSH, CDR2 LQKENI.

This clone was observed a few times. CDR3 protein: CSVRGVDYGYTF. CDR3 in DNA: TGCAGCGTGCGAGGGGTTGACTATGGCTACACCTTC. The chain couples TRBV29-1 to TRBJ1-2; D may be TRBD1 (5 bases). The CDR3 has 12 residues. V shed 6 bases and J shed 3 bases, with 11 bases lying between them. Germline V gene lookup returns CDR1 SQVTM and CDR2 ANQGSEA.

V usage is TRBV29-1 and J usage is TRBJ1-2, with 12 bases lining up with TRBD1. Germline trimming cut 4 bases from V and 4 bases from J; bases unmatched to any gene: 7. Germline V gene lookup returns CDR1 SQVTM and CDR2 ANQGSEA. CDR3 size: 15 residues. The CDR3, as DNA: TGCAGCGTTGCTGAGAGGGGACAGGGGGCCTATGGCTACACCTTC. Translation gives CSVAERGQGAYGYTF.

The rearrangement links TRBV11-2 to TRBJ2-4; D is undetermined. The CDR3 loop spans 13 amino acids. The germline V and J ends were trimmed by 0 bases and 6 bases, with 6 bases remaining between them. CDR1 and CDR2 from the germline V gene are SGHAT and FQNNGV. CDR3 sequence: CASSLDSLNIQYF. In DNA form, the CDR3 reads TGTGCCAGCAGCTTAGATAGCTTAAACATTCAGTACTTC.

This clone was counted only a few times. This sequence joins TRBV6-6 and TRBJ2-5, with TRBD2 as a possible D gene (6 bases). Germline lookup yields CDR1 MNHNY and CDR2 SVGAGI (reference sequence). Trimming took 8 bases from V and 4 from J, leaving 14 bases between them. The length of the CDR3 is 13 residues. The CDR3 is CASVPGGLETQYF. DNA for the CDR3: TGTGCCAGCGTCCCTGGGGGACTAGAGACCCAGTACTTC.

This rearrangement joins TRBV29-1 to TRBJ2-7, with 8 bases identical to TRBD2. The CDR3 spans 15 residues. Germline-derived CDR1 and CDR2 are SQVTM and ANQGSEA. Germline trimming cut 7 bases from V and 1 base from J; bases unmatched to any gene: 12. CDR3 sequence (DNA): TGCAGCGCCCTGGCCGGGATAGCGGGGTCCTACGAGCAGTACTTC. It specifies CSALAGIAGSYEQYF.

The chain couples TRBV30 to TRBJ2-7; D ambiguous. The CDR3 consists of 11 residues. Germline-derived CDR1 and CDR2 are GTSNPN and SVGIG (reference sequence). Trimming took 2 bases from V and 3 from J, leaving 5 bases between them. The CDR3 protein is CAWSTSYEQYF. DNA for the CDR3: TGTGCCTGGAGTACCAGCTACGAGCAGTACTTC.

The sample holds one count of this clone. The rearrangement uses TRBV20-1 and TRBJ1-2; D not resolved. V gave up 6 bases and J gave up 8 bases, with 4 bases separating them. Germline V gene lookup returns CDR1 DFQATT and CDR2 SNEGSKA (reference sequence). CDR3 size: 8 residues. The CDR3 DNA reads as TGCAGTGCCCACGGCTACACCTTC. Translating it yields CSAHGYTF.

The sample holds a few counts of this clone. The chain links TRBV30 to TRBJ1-4; weak D call: TRBD1 (5 bases). Germline V gene sequence: CDR1 GTSNPN, CDR2 SVGIG (reference sequence). V lost 4 bases, J lost 0 bases, and 12 bases lay in between. The CDR3 sequence is 15 residues long. The CDR3 nucleotides are TGTGCCTGGAACCGCGGAGGGGCAACTAATGAAAAACTGTTTTTT. Amino acid sequence: CAWNRGGATNEKLFF. Complete variable domain (other parts from reference TRBV30 and TRBJ1-4): SQTIHQWPATLVQPVGSPLSLECTVEGTSNPNLYWYRQAAGRGLQLLFYSVGIGQISSEVPQNLSASRPQDRQFILSSKKLLLSDSGFYLCAWNRGGATNEKLFFGSGTQLSVL.